This TCR beta chain was sequenced during a study of blood T cell repertoires in COVID-19. J was trimmed by 6 bases and V by 0 bases; bases with no gene match: 5. Per the germline V gene, CDR1 is MGHRA and CDR2 is YSYEKL. This CDR3 spans 15 amino acids. TCRdb keeps only in-frame clones here, not all; method: immunoSEQ multiplex PCR. The table records some 89,000 clones, roughly 72% of them present only once. The chain combines TRBV4-1 with TRBJ1-1; the match to TRBD1 covers 9 bases. The TCR was taken from a man between 65 and 85 years old with acute or convalescent COVID-19. The sample consisted of peripheral blood. Written as DNA, the CDR3 is TGCGCCAGCAGCCAAGAACCGGGACAGGGTCCTGAAGCTTTCTTT. Encoded protein: CASSQEPGQGPEAFF.